This is a list of T cell receptor beta chains from one sample in a study of shared clonotypes between healthy human individuals. The repertoire was sequenced with immunoSEQ multiplex PCR; TCRdb's copy has only in-frame clones and lacks some. In the table there are roughly 2.2 million clones, 85% to 95% of which are singletons. Sequencing input: naive CD4+ T cells from PBMCs. The receptor set was obtained from a man between 18 and 29 years old in good health. Some clones in this sample may be carry-over from other donors' samples. CDR3s include the opening cysteine and the closing phenylalanine or tryptophan. A D gene is named only where the DNA matches it firmly.

D	J	V	DNA	CDR3
TRBD2	TRBJ2-4	TRBV5-1	TGCGCCAGCAGCTTGGCCCAAGGCGGGAGAGCCAAAAACATTCAGTACTTC	CASSLAQGGRAKNIQYF
-	TRBJ1-5	TRBV18	TGTGCCAGCTCACCAGGGGGCAATCAGCCCCAGCATTTT	CASSPGGNQPQHF
TRBD1	TRBJ2-7	TRBV5-4	TGTGCCAGCAGCTTGGGGCACTTGCAGGGGGCGCGCGAGCAGTACTTC	CASSLGHLQGAREQYF
-	TRBJ2-4	TRBV28	TGTGCCAGCAGCTTATACGGACTAGCCAAAAACATTCAGTACTTC	CASSLYGLAKNIQYF
-	TRBJ2-7	TRBV5-1	TGCGCCAGCAGCTTGGAGTTAAGTCGCTACGAGCAGTACTTC	CASSLELSRYEQYF
-	TRBJ2-6	TRBV7-2	TGTGCCAGCAGCTCCCCGGGGGCCAACGTCCTGACTTTC	CASSSPGANVLTF
-	TRBJ2-2	TRBV6-4	TGTGCCAGCAGAAACGGGGGTGGCACCGGGGAGCTGTTTTTT	CASRNGGGTGELFF
-	TRBJ2-4	TRBV20-1	TGCAGTGCTAGTGAACGTCTTAGGGGGTACTTC	CSASERLRGYF
TRBD2	TRBJ2-5	TRBV4-1	TGCGCCAGCAGCCTTACAGGACTAGTTTTAGAGACCCAGTACTTC	CASSLTGLVLETQYF
-	TRBJ1-1	TRBV10-1	TGCGCCAGCAGTGATCGAGGCAAGGGCAGTGGGGCTTTCTTT	CASSDRGKGSGAFF
TRBD1	TRBJ2-5	TRBV15	TGTGCCACCAGCTTCTGGGACAGGGGACAAGAGACCCAGTACTTC	CATSFWDRGQETQYF
-	TRBJ1-5	TRBV30	TGTGCCTGGAGTGACCTAGAAGTCAATCAGCCCCAGCATTTT	CAWSDLEVNQPQHF
-	TRBJ1-3	TRBV28	TGTGCCAGCAGTTTGTGGGGGGCTGGAAACACCATATATTTT	CASSLWGAGNTIYF
TRBD2	TRBJ2-7	TRBV4-1	TGCGCCAGCAGCCTCAGTGAACGGACTAGCACCTACGAGCAGTACTTC	CASSLSERTSTYEQYF
TRBD1	TRBJ1-1	TRBV7-9	TGTGCCAGCAGCCCGTATAGCCGGGACAGGGTCACTGAAGCTTTCTTT	CASSPYSRDRVTEAFF
-	TRBJ2-4	TRBV7-9	TGTGCCAGCAGCTTGAGACAGGCAAACATTCAGTACTTC	CASSLRQANIQYF
-	TRBJ2-2	TRBV6-5	TGTGCCAGCAGTTACATTTCAGGGGAGAGGACCGGGGAGCTGTTTTTT	CASSYISGERTGELFF
-	TRBJ1-2	TRBV2	TGTGCCAGCAGTGATTCAGGTAGCGGCAGGGGCCTCAGAGGCTACACCTTC	CASSDSGSGRGLRGYTF
TRBD1	TRBJ1-2	TRBV6-1	TGTGCCAGCAGCGGACAGGGTGTCTACACCTTC	CASSGQGVYTF
-	TRBJ1-4	TRBV7-9	TGTGCCAGCAGCTCAGAAAATGAAAAACTGTTTTTT	CASSSENEKLFF
TRBD2	TRBJ2-7	TRBV5-4	TGTGCCACCAAAACTACTAGCGGGAGAGTCTACGAGCAGTACTTC	CATKTTSGRVYEQYF
-	TRBJ2-1	TRBV19	TGTGCCAGTACCCCGGGAGCCTCGCGGAATGAGCAGTTCTTC	CASTPGASRNEQFF
-	TRBJ1-5	TRBV28	TGTGCCAGCACCAACCTGGAGGGGGGCTACAATCAGCCCCAGCATTTT	CASTNLEGGYNQPQHF